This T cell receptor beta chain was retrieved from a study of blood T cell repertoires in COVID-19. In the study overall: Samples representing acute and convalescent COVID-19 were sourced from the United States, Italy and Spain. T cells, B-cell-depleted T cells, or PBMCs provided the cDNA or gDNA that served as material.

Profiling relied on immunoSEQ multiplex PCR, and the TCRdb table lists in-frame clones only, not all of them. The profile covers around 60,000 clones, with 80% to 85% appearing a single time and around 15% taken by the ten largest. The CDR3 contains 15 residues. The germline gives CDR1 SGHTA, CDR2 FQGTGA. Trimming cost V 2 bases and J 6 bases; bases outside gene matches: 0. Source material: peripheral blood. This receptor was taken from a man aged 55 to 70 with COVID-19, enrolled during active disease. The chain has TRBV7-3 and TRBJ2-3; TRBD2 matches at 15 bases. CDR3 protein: CASSLGTSGRDTQYF. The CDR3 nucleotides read TGTGCCAGCAGCTTAGGGACTAGCGGGAGGGATACGCAGTATTTT. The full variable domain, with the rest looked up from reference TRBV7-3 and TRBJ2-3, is GAGVSQTPSNKVTEKGKYVELRCDPISGHTALYWYRQSLGQGPEFLIYFQGTGAADDSGLPNDRFFAVRPEGSVSTLKIQRTERGDSAVYLCASSLGTSGRDTQYFGPGTRLTVL.